What follows describes a single TCR beta chain. Clones were sequenced by immunoSEQ multiplex PCR, and TCRdb holds only the in-frame ones, with some missing. The table lists more than 40,000 clones, roughly 94% of them singletons, with 0.55% to 0.75% in the top ten. This sample is drawn from a study of T cell changes during pregnancy in multiple sclerosis. V lost 3 bases to trimming and J lost 10 bases; unmatched junction nucleotides: 15. In germline, CDR1 is SGHNT, CDR2 YYREEE (reference sequence). This CDR3 region has 16 residues. This receptor was taken from a female donor with multiple sclerosis, enrolled in a pregnancy study. The chain links TRBV5-4 to TRBJ2-1; 8 nucleotides match TRBD2. The material sequenced was CD4+ T cells from peripheral blood mononuclear cells, taken in the second trimester of pregnancy. CDR3 residues: CASSSGGTGGPREQFF. The CDR3 nucleotides read TGTGCCAGCAGCTCCGGGGGAACGGGGGGGCCGAGGGAGCAGTTCTTC.